One sample yielded the 19 T cell receptor beta chains listed below, sequenced in a study of T cell responses to AZD1222 COVID-19 vaccine (dated by TCRdb to about 2021). The time point label, as the study defines it: about 28 days (+/-7) after the second vaccine dose. The intended sense of this specimen's treatment or condition label: meningococcal conjugate vaccine given as trial control. The method behind the library was the immunoSEQ multiplex PCR assay. TCRdb limited this immuneACCESS table to in-frame rearrangements with V and J called. A share of clones is missing; checked studies link under half to unresolved V genes, and the rest is unexplained. This sample gives 75,000 to 95,000 clones in total; 88% of them show up just once. 8% to 10% of the sample belongs to the ten largest clones. The sequenced sample was peripheral blood, obtained 28 days after the second dose of the MenACWY control vaccine. Receptors originate from an adult who received the MenACWY meningococcal vaccine as a control.

The chain uses TRBV10-2 and TRBJ1-2, with TRBD1 matching 9 bases. Germline V gene sequence: CDR1 WSHSY, CDR2 SAAADI. V dropped 3 bases and J dropped 8; count of bases not matched to a gene: 7. This CDR3 spans 14 amino acids. As DNA, the CDR3 is TGCGCCAGCAGTGAAGGGACAGGGTTATGGGGCTACACCTTC. Translating it yields CASSEGTGLWGYTF.

This chain links TRBV10-3 with TRBJ1-1; D is undetermined. The germline CDR1 and CDR2 sequences are ENHRY and SYGVKD. The CDR3 covers 13 residues. Trimming took off 4 bases at V and 3 bases at J, with 9 bases between the two ends. CDR3 nucleotide sequence: TGTGCCATCAGTGGTGGCCACGACACTGAAGCTTTCTTT. It codes for CAISGGHDTEAFF.

The V and J genes are TRBV7-2 and TRBJ2-2, with 8 bases identical to TRBD1. V trimming: 5 bases; J trimming: 6 bases; junction bases outside the gene matches: 8. This CDR3 is 15 amino acids long. Germline values: CDR1 SGHTA, CDR2 FQGNSA. The CDR3 spells CASSAQGAPSGELFF. The CDR3 DNA sequence: TGTGCCAGCAGCGCTCAGGGGGCTCCGTCCGGGGAGCTGTTTTTT.

The chain recombines TRBV29-1 with TRBJ1-2; no definite D call. This CDR3 has 14 residues. Per the germline V gene, CDR1 is SQVTM and CDR2 is ANQGSEA. Trimming stripped 6 bases from V and 3 bases from J, with 17 bases between. The CDR3 region is CSVLGPQGDYGYTF. CDR3 bases: TGCAGCGTCCTTGGACCGCAAGGCGACTATGGCTACACCTTC.

V usage is TRBV14 and J usage is TRBJ2-2; D is unclear. V shed 2 bases and J shed 5 bases, with 6 bases lying between them. The CDR3 runs 13 residues. Germline assignment: CDR1 SGHDN and CDR2 FVKESK. This CDR3 reads CASSQISTGELFF. The CDR3 region has the DNA TGTGCCAGCAGCCAAATTTCTACCGGGGAGCTGTTTTTT.

V usage is TRBV7-9 and J usage is TRBJ1-6, with D tentatively TRBD1 (5 bases). The CDR3 spans 13 residues. Germline V lookup: CDR1 SEHNR, CDR2 FQNEAQ (reference sequence). V dropped 4 bases and J dropped 9 bases, with 10 bases sitting between them. CDR3 sequence: CASSSSGGSPLHF. The DNA for the CDR3 is TGTGCCAGCAGCTCAAGTGGGGGTTCACCCCTCCACTTT.

The CDR3 is CASSQDYSGNTIYF. Here the CDR3 DNA reads TGTGCCAGCTCCCAGGATTACTCTGGAAACACCATATATTTT. The chain joins TRBV18 to TRBJ1-3; D not certain. Per germline, CDR1 KGHSH and CDR2 LQKENI. The CDR3 covers 14 residues. V was cut by 6 bases and J by 0 bases, with 9 bases left in between.

The chain couples TRBV30 to TRBJ1-5; maybe TRBD1 (5 bases). V gave up 3 bases and J gave up 5 bases, with 11 bases separating them. The CDR3 consists of 13 residues. The V gene's germline CDR1 is GTSNPN and CDR2 SVGIG (reference sequence). CDR3 nucleotide sequence: TGTGCCTGGAGCACAGGAAGGGATCAGCCCCAGCATTTT. Its translation: CAWSTGRDQPQHF.

This chain uses TRBV19 with TRBJ1-1; the D is unclear. Trimming left V 6 bases short and J 1 base short, with 9 bases between. The CDR3 consists of 13 residues. From germline, CDR1 is LNHDA and CDR2 SQIVND (reference sequence). In DNA, the CDR3 is TGTGCCAGTAGCATCGGACGGAACACTGAAGCTTTCTTT. Protein product: CASSIGRNTEAFF.

The V gene is TRBV6-1, the J gene TRBJ1-6; 8 bases are shared with TRBD1. CDR1 is MNHNS and CDR2 is SASEGT in the germline V gene. The CDR3 is 16 amino acids. Losses at the gene ends were 2 bases for V and 13 bases for J; bases not matched to a gene: 13. CDR3 residues: CASSEFQGAPEVPLHF. For the CDR3, the DNA is TGTGCCAGCAGTGAATTCCAGGGGGCCCCGGAGGTCCCCCTCCACTTT.

The chain uses TRBV5-1 and TRBJ2-5, with 7 bases aligning to TRBD1. The CDR3 loop spans 17 amino acids. V shed 2 bases, J shed 2 bases, and the junction held 12 bases outside the gene matches. Germline CDR1 reads SGHRS; CDR2 reads YFSETQ. The CDR3 DNA sequence: TGCGCCAGCAGCTTCGGGGTTGGGGGACAGTCACAAGAGACCCAGTACTTC. This gives the protein CASSFGVGGQSQETQYF.

The V and J genes are TRBV21-1 and TRBJ1-4; the table's D call of TRBD1 was not tested on the DNA. TRBV21-1 is annotated as a pseudogene. The CDR3 covers 16 residues. The CDR3 protein is CASSKARYPFNEKLFF. CDR3 DNA sequence: TGTGCCAGCAGCAAAGCCAGGTATCCCTTTAATGAAAAACTGTTTTTT.

This chain connects TRBV5-1 to TRBJ1-5; no clear D. This CDR3 spans 15 amino acids. The V gene lost 0 bases and the J gene lost 4 bases, with 11 bases spanning the gap. Germline V gene data show CDR1 as SGHRS and CDR2 as YFSETQ. DNA for the CDR3: TGCGCCAGCAGCTTGGACCTGGGAGGGAATCAGCCCCAGCATTTT. It encodes CASSLDLGGNQPQHF.

The chain employs TRBV10-3 and TRBJ1-5; TRBD1 aligns across 11 bases. Trimming took 4 bases from V and 5 from J; bases not matched to a gene: 7. This CDR3 spans 16 amino acids. Germline V lookup: CDR1 ENHRY, CDR2 SYGVKD. DNA for the CDR3: TGTGCCATCAGTGCCGGGACAGGGGGGGCGGATCAGCCCCAGCATTTT. Encoded protein: CAISAGTGGADQPQHF.

The chain has TRBV7-8 and TRBJ2-1, with 7 nucleotides matching TRBD1. The germline V gene encodes CDR1 SGHVS and CDR2 FQNEAQ. With 5 bases clipped from V and 0 bases from J, the junction kept 10 bases outside the gene matches. CDR3 length: 17 amino acids. CDR3 region: CASSDKVGTASYNEQFF. CDR3 nucleotide sequence: TGTGCCAGCAGCGATAAGGTTGGGACAGCCTCCTACAATGAGCAGTTCTTC.

The chain has TRBV30 and TRBJ2-7; D ambiguous. Per germline, CDR1 GTSNPN and CDR2 SVGIG (reference sequence). The CDR3 spans 15 residues. V lost 1 base and J 4 bases, leaving 17 bases between the germline ends. This CDR3 reads CAWSARPLALYEQYF. The CDR3 DNA is TGTGCCTGGAGTGCTCGGCCCCTGGCCCTATACGAGCAGTACTTC.

V is TRBV6-1 and J is TRBJ2-7; 9 positions agree with TRBD1. The CDR3 is made up of 17 amino acids. Germline V CDR1 and CDR2: MNHNS, SASEGT. J gave up 4 bases and V 1 base, and 11 bases lay outside the gene matches. CDR3 region: CASSEEGAGTGPYEQYF. DNA of the CDR3: TGTGCCAGCAGTGAAGAGGGGGCCGGGACAGGGCCGTACGAGCAGTACTTC.

This clone was seen only once. The rearrangement joins TRBV5-1 to TRBJ2-2, with TRBD1 as a possible D gene (5 bases). There are 15 residues in the CDR3. Trimming cost V 0 bases and J 6 bases, with 12 bases left between them. Per germline, CDR1 SGHRS and CDR2 YFSETQ. CDR3 DNA: TGCGCCAGCAGCTTGGATGGCGGACACCCCGGGGAGCTGTTTTTT. Amino acids: CASSLDGGHPGELFF.

The CDR3 reads CASSKTGTLGENTEAFF. In DNA, the CDR3 is TGTGCCAGCAGTAAAACAGGGACTTTGGGGGAGAACACTGAAGCTTTCTTT. The chain carries TRBV6-4 and TRBJ1-1; TRBD1 might be the D (6 bases). The CDR3 has 17 residues. The V end lost 5 bases, the J end lost 1 base, and 20 bases lay between the germline ends. Germline V lookup: CDR1 MRHNA, CDR2 SNTAGT.